This TCR beta chain was retrieved from a study of breast tumors, draining lymph nodes, adjacent tissues. Unmatched junction bases numbered 6, after V lost 3 bases and J lost 14 bases. The CDR3 consists of 13 residues. CDR1 is LGHNA, CDR2 YNFKEQ, per germline. TCRdb re-analysed the multiplex PCR reads in MiXCR, keeping a single row per CDR3 protein. The sample has fewer than 150,000 distinct CDR3 sequences, around 20% seen once; the top ten hold about 2.2%. This clonotype was counted many times. Samples came from axillary lymph nodes draining the breast cancer. This chain links TRBV4-2 with TRBJ1-4; TRBD1 matches 10 bases. This TCR derives from a female donor with breast cancer. Some clones in this sample may be carry-over from other donors' samples. The sequencing sample was made of axillary lymph node tissue. CDR3 residues: CASSQGSGQGLFF. CDR3 nucleotides: TGTGCCAGCAGCCAGGGGTCGGGACAGGGGCTGTTTTTT.